Following are 24 T cell receptor beta chains from one sample sequenced in a study of CXCR3-negative and CXCR3-positive naive CD8 T cells (dated by TCRdb to the late 2010s). Sequencing was carried out with a NextSeq 550. The Human TCR Profiling Kit (MiLaboratory) was used to prepare UMI-labeled 5' RACE TRB cDNA libraries. TCRdb reprocessed the public reads and reports one entry per CDR3 protein sequence, without DNA. This sample's table contains approximately 38,000 distinct CDR3 sequences. Of the sample, more than 7% is held by the ten largest clones. Sequences were obtained from memory CD8+ T cells from blood. The sample's cell subset or site label is to be understood as: conventional CD8+ memory T cells (TMEM), sorted as controls. These receptor sequences come from a human donor in good health. Some clones in this sample may be carry-over from other donors' samples.

This chain links TRBV3-1 with TRBJ2-7; TCRdb gives TRBD1 as the D gene, but with no DNA this cannot be confirmed. Germline CDR1 LGHDT, CDR2 YNNKEL (reference sequence). The CDR3 has 15 amino acids. CDR3 region: CASSQTGQAPYERYF.

V and J are TRBV14 and TRBJ1-1. In germline, CDR1 is SGHDN, CDR2 FVKESK. The CDR3 extends over 16 amino acids. The CDR3 loop is CASSQERNSFGTEAFF.

This rearrangement joins TRBV6-1 to TRBJ2-3; checking the TCRdb D call of TRBD2 is not possible without DNA. Germline lookup yields CDR1 MNHNS and CDR2 SASEGT. This CDR3 comprises 15 residues. CDR3 sequence: CASSLASGSTDTQYF.

Considering frequency, this clonotype is medium-sized. This chain uses TRBV6-4 with TRBJ2-1; TCRdb's D call of TRBD1 is untestable without DNA. The CDR3 spans 16 residues. Germline V gene data show CDR1 as MRHNA and CDR2 as SNTAGT. The CDR3: CASSGSGTGDYNEQFF.

The chain is built from TRBV9 and TRBJ2-1; the D gene TCRdb calls, TRBD2, cannot be checked with no DNA. This CDR3 region has 15 residues. Per the germline V gene, CDR1 is SGDLS and CDR2 is YYNGEE. CDR3 amino acids: CASSSSGGSYNEQFF.

The rearrangement links TRBV29-1 to TRBJ2-3; without DNA, the TCRdb call of TRBD2 cannot be checked. Germline V gene data show CDR1 as SQVTM and CDR2 as ANQGSEA. The CDR3 is 13 amino acids. The CDR3 loop is CSVDGLAGDTQYF.

The chain combines TRBV20-1 with TRBJ2-1; TCRdb proposes TRBD1, but this gene call is untestable without DNA. Germline V gene data show CDR1 as DFQATT and CDR2 as SNEGSKA (reference sequence). This CDR3 is 14 amino acids long. The CDR3: CSARDRVGGNEQFF.

The chain joins TRBV19 to TRBJ2-2; lacking DNA, the TRBD1 call made by TCRdb goes unchecked. CDR1 and CDR2 (germline): LNHDA, SQIVND (reference sequence). The CDR3 extends over 15 amino acids. This CDR3 is CASTDRSYNTGELFF.

The chain employs TRBV28 and TRBJ2-7; TCRdb designates TRBD1, a call that cannot be tested without DNA. The V gene's germline CDR1 is MDHEN and CDR2 SYDVKM. The CDR3 consists of 14 residues. The CDR3 here is CASSFQGGLYEQYF.

The chain is built from TRBV7-8 and TRBJ2-7. The CDR3 has 15 residues. CDR1 is SGHVS, CDR2 FQNEAQ, per germline. CDR3 sequence reads: CASSLEVGVSYEQYF. Complete variable domain (other parts from reference TRBV7-8 and TRBJ2-7): GAGVSQSPRYKVAKRGQDVALRCDPISGHVSLFWYQQALGQGPEFLTYFQNEAQLDKSGLPSDRFFAERPEGSVSTLKIQRTQQEDSAVYLCASSLEVGVSYEQYFGPGTRLTVT.

The gene calls are TRBV12-3 or TRBV12-4 and TRBJ1-4. The CDR3 has 14 amino acids. This CDR3 reads CASSLMPQNEKLFF.

V usage is TRBV23-1 and J usage is TRBJ1-6. TRBV23-1 is flagged as an ORF with uncertain function. The CDR3 has 14 amino acids. The CDR3: CATKPNTGGAPLHF.

The chain uses TRBV4-3 and TRBJ2-7; without DNA, the TCRdb call of TRBD1 cannot be checked. The germline V gene has CDR1 LGHNA and CDR2 YSLEER. The CDR3 covers 16 residues. The CDR3 loop reads CASSQDPPGESYEQYF.

The CDR3: CASSFQGDEQFF. The gene calls are TRBV27 and TRBJ2-1; TCRdb gives TRBD1 as the D gene, but with no DNA this cannot be confirmed. Germline lookup yields CDR1 MNHEY and CDR2 SMNVEV (reference sequence). This CDR3 spans 12 amino acids.

The chain joins TRBV7-9 to TRBJ2-1. Germline assignment: CDR1 SEHNR and CDR2 FQNEAQ (reference sequence). This CDR3 contains 14 residues. The CDR3 is CASSPWTPYNEQFF.

The rearrangement uses TRBV6-2 or TRBV6-3 and TRBJ1-1. The CDR3 extends over 12 amino acids. Germline CDR1 MNHEY, CDR2 SVGEGT. The CDR3 loop is CASGLPHTEAFF.

The chain couples TRBV9 to TRBJ2-3; the TCRdb D gene call, TRBD1, has no DNA to confirm it. The CDR3 has 15 amino acids. Per germline, CDR1 SGDLS and CDR2 YYNGEE. The CDR3 sequence is CASSPWGTTTDTQYF.

The chain carries TRBV7-9 and TRBJ2-5; the TRBD1 assignment by TCRdb is unverifiable without DNA. The CDR3 extends over 13 amino acids. Germline values: CDR1 SEHNR, CDR2 FQNEAQ (reference sequence). CDR3 sequence reads: CASRPGGEETQYF.

This sequence joins TRBV30 and TRBJ2-1. CDR3 length: 14 residues. Germline CDR1 is GTSNPN and CDR2 is SVGIG (reference sequence). CDR3 region: CAWERGSSYNEQFF.

J is TRBJ1-3 and V is TRBV29-1. The CDR3 has 18 residues. The germline gives CDR1 SQVTM, CDR2 ANQGSEA. The CDR3 here is CSVEEVESSDINGNTIYF. Full variable domain (outside the CDR3, taken from reference TRBV29-1 and TRBJ1-3): SAVISQKPSRDICQRGTSLTIQCQVDSQVTMMFWYRQQPGQSLTLIATANQGSEATYESGFVIDKFPISRPNLTFSTLTVSNMSPEDSSIYLCSVEEVESSDINGNTIYFGEGSWLTVV.

J is TRBJ2-1 and V is TRBV2; TCRdb gives TRBD1 as the D gene, but with no DNA this cannot be confirmed. This CDR3 comprises 15 residues. In germline, CDR1 is SNHLY, CDR2 FYNNEI. The CDR3 region is CASSELTGGNHEQFF.

This rearrangement joins TRBV20-1 to TRBJ2-2; TCRdb returns TRBD1, unconfirmable since there is no DNA. Germline-derived CDR1 and CDR2 are DFQATT and SNEGSKA (reference sequence). The CDR3 consists of 13 residues. This CDR3 reads CSAMTENNGELFF.

Considering frequency, this clonotype is medium-sized. The chain is built from TRBV29-1 and TRBJ2-7; checking the TCRdb D call of TRBD2 is not possible without DNA. CDR1 and CDR2 (germline): SQVTM, ANQGSEA. The CDR3 totals 15 residues. The CDR3 here is CSVDSGGEKVDEQYF.

The chain links TRBV7-2 to TRBJ2-3; there is no DNA to check the TCRdb D call of TRBD1. The germline V gene encodes CDR1 SGHTA and CDR2 FQGNSA. The CDR3 has 12 amino acids. This chain's CDR3 is CASQGATDTQYF.